The 23 T cell receptor beta chains below come from one sample, sequenced in a study of blood T cell repertoires in COVID-19. The repertoire was sequenced with immunoSEQ multiplex PCR; TCRdb's copy has only in-frame clones and lacks some. The data contain around 210,000 clones, approximately 85% of them singletons. Sequences were obtained from peripheral blood. The receptors derive from a man aged 45-65 years with COVID-19, enrolled during active disease.

The chain is built from TRBV5-4 and TRBJ1-5, with a possible D match to TRBD1 (6 bases). V shed 4 bases and J shed 5 bases, with 19 bases lying between them. CDR3 size: 16 residues. Looked up from germline, CDR1 is SGHNT and CDR2 is YYREEE (reference sequence). As DNA, the CDR3 is TGTGCCAGCAGCCCCGGGACACCGGGCTCGGATCAGCCCCAGCATTTT. Protein sequence: CASSPGTPGSDQPQHF.

This chain links TRBV7-9 with TRBJ2-7, with D maybe TRBD1 (5 bases). The CDR3 extends over 14 amino acids. V shed 3 bases and J shed 1 base, with 10 bases lying between them. Germline V lookup: CDR1 SEHNR, CDR2 FQNEAQ (reference sequence). The CDR3: CASSFQGPSYEQYF. The CDR3 DNA is TGTGCCAGCAGCTTTCAGGGTCCTTCCTACGAGCAGTACTTC.

The chain links TRBV7-9 to TRBJ2-5; D gene unclear. V gave up 5 bases and J gave up 1 base, with 11 bases separating them. CDR3 size: 14 residues. CDR1 SEHNR and CDR2 FQNEAQ come from the germline V gene (reference sequence). The chain's CDR3 is CASSEDTTQETQYF. The CDR3 DNA reads TGTGCCAGCAGCGAAGACACCACCCAAGAGACCCAGTACTTC.

The sample holds one count of this clone. This chain uses TRBV13 with TRBJ2-7; D is unresolved. V was cut by 5 bases and J by 3 bases, with 5 bases left in between. The CDR3 has 11 amino acids. Germline CDR1 is PRHDT and CDR2 is FYEKMQ (reference sequence). Here the CDR3 DNA reads TGTGCCAGCAGCGCCGGCTACGAGCAGTACTTC. Its protein is CASSAGYEQYF.

The V gene is TRBV19, the J gene TRBJ2-1; 12 positions match TRBD2. The CDR3 contains 16 residues. Germline CDR1 LNHDA, CDR2 SQIVND (reference sequence). The trim removed 6 bases at V and 4 bases at J, leaving 7 bases unmatched. The chain's CDR3 is CASSMTSGGPYNEQFF. DNA of the CDR3: TGTGCCAGTAGCATGACTAGCGGGGGACCTTACAATGAGCAGTTCTTC.

The CDR3 loop is CASSPGQGNQPQHF. The CDR3 DNA is TGCGCCAGCAGCCCTGGACAGGGCAATCAGCCCCAGCATTTT. V is TRBV5-1 and J is TRBJ1-5; 7 nucleotides match TRBD1. This CDR3 comprises 14 residues. V was clipped by 4 bases and J by 2 bases; unmatched bases: 3. The germline V gene encodes CDR1 SGHRS and CDR2 YFSETQ.

The genes are TRBV15 and TRBJ1-2; the match to TRBD1 covers 11 bases. CDR1 is LNHNV, CDR2 YYDKDF, per germline (reference sequence). V shed 2 bases and J 8 bases; nucleotides not matched to a gene: 4. CDR3 length: 14 residues. CDR3 DNA: TGTGCCACCAGCAGATCGGGACAGGGGGTGGGCTACACCTTC. Its translation: CATSRSGQGVGYTF.

The chain carries TRBV5-1 and TRBJ1-2; TRBD1 is a possible D gene (5 bases). CDR1 and CDR2 from the germline V gene are SGHRS and YFSETQ. Between the trimmed V and J ends, which lost 4 bases and 7 bases, there was a span of 14 bases. This CDR3 comprises 13 residues. The CDR3 sequence: CASSPLGGTGYTF. For the CDR3, the DNA is TGCGCCAGCAGCCCCCTCGGGGGGACTGGCTACACCTTC.

This clone was observed a handful of times. The chain combines TRBV5-1 with TRBJ1-1; the match to TRBD1 covers 9 bases. This CDR3 comprises 14 residues. Germline assignment: CDR1 SGHRS and CDR2 YFSETQ. Trimming cost V 3 bases and J 3 bases; bases outside gene matches: 3. CDR3 region: CASSSTGGDTEAFF. The CDR3, as DNA: TGCGCCAGCAGCTCGACAGGGGGGGACACTGAAGCTTTCTTT.

The CDR3 DNA is TGCGCCAGCAGCCCGGGACAGGGAGACTATAATTCACCCCTCCACTTT. Its translation: CASSPGQGDYNSPLHF. This rearrangement joins TRBV5-1 to TRBJ1-6; TRBD1 matches at 9 bases. Germline CDR1 SGHRS, CDR2 YFSETQ. The CDR3 spans 16 residues. V trimming: 4 bases; J trimming: 3 bases; junction bases outside the gene matches: 5.

The V gene is TRBV27, the J gene TRBJ2-5, with 15 bases fitting TRBD2. This CDR3 has 17 amino acids. CDR1 MNHEY and CDR2 SMNVEV come from the germline V gene (reference sequence). The J segment lost 5 bases and the V segment lost 3 bases, leaving 7 bases of the junction unmatched. Written as DNA, the CDR3 is TGTGCCAGCAGTTTTTCCGGGACTAGCGGGGGGTGGGAGACCCAGTACTTC. It codes for CASSFSGTSGGWETQYF.

The chain couples TRBV6-5 to TRBJ1-5; weak D call: TRBD1 (6 bases). Germline V gene sequence: CDR1 MNHEY, CDR2 SVGAGI. There are 14 residues in the CDR3. The ends were cut back, 8 bases at V and 7 bases at J, with 18 bases in the middle. CDR3 amino acids: CASAGTRTLQPQHF. The CDR3 nucleotides read TGTGCCAGCGCCGGGACAAGGACCCTCCAGCCCCAGCATTTT.

About this clone itself: An end of the junction differs from the germline gene, which may be a read error. J is TRBJ2-1 and V is TRBV7-7, with 8 bases fitting TRBD2. CDR3 length equals 16 residues. Germline-derived CDR1 and CDR2 are SSHAT and FNYEAQ (reference sequence). Here the CDR3 DNA reads TGTGCTAGCAGCTTAGGATCAGCGGGGGATGTATATGAGCAGTTCTTC. This encodes CASSLGSAGDVYEQFF.

This clone was detected a few times. Other DNA sequences in this specimen translate into the identical CDR3. The rearrangement joins TRBV2 to TRBJ2-2; D possibly corresponds to TRBD1 (5 bases). V gave up 5 bases and J gave up 0 bases, with 7 bases separating them. Germline V gene lookup returns CDR1 SNHLY and CDR2 FYNNEI. The CDR3 is made up of 14 amino acids. The CDR3: CASSRTTNTGELFF. CDR3 coding DNA: TGTGCCAGCAGTAGGACAACGAACACCGGGGAGCTGTTTTTT.

This clone was seen once. The chain uses TRBV29-1 and TRBJ2-2; perhaps TRBD1 as D (6 bases). The CDR3 is made up of 11 amino acids. Germline values: CDR1 SQVTM, CDR2 ANQGSEA. CDR3: CGGRGTGELFF. The CDR3 region has the DNA TGCGGGGGCAGGGGCACCGGGGAGCTGTTTTTT.

This clone appeared once. This sequence joins TRBV7-9 and TRBJ2-3; 7 bases match TRBD2. With V trimmed by 0 bases and J by 0 bases, 3 bases remained unmatched. Per the germline V gene, CDR1 is SEHNR and CDR2 is FQNEAQ (reference sequence). The CDR3 totals 16 residues. CDR3 loop: CASSLAPRGSTDTQYF. As DNA, the CDR3 is TGTGCCAGCAGCTTAGCTCCGCGGGGGAGCACAGATACGCAGTATTTT.

The CDR3 region has the DNA TGTGCCAGCAGCCTCACCGGGACACCAAATCAGCCCCAGCATTTT. Translated, it gives CASSLTGTPNQPQHF. The rearrangement joins TRBV3-1 (or the pseudogene TRBV3-2) to TRBJ1-5; the D gene is possibly TRBD1 (6 bases). Germline loops: CDR1 LGHDT, CDR2 YNNKEL (reference sequence). CDR3 length: 15 amino acids. V shed 4 bases and J shed 4 bases, with 14 bases lying between them.

This clone has only one observation. The rearrangement links TRBV7-9 to TRBJ1-4; TRBD1 might be the D (6 bases). Trimming took off 7 bases at V and 0 bases at J, with 9 bases between the two ends. The CDR3 totals 14 residues. Looked up from germline, CDR1 is SEHNR and CDR2 is FQNEAQ (reference sequence). The CDR3 DNA follows: TGTGCCAGCACCTCAGGGGCAACTAATGAAAAACTGTTTTTT. Translated: CASTSGATNEKLFF. Using reference TRBV7-9 and TRBJ1-4 for the parts outside the CDR3, the full variable domain is DTGVSQNPRHKITKRGQNVTFRCDPISEHNRLYWYRQTLGQGPEFLTYFQNEAQLEKSRLLSDRFSAERPKGSFSTLEIQRTEQGDSAMYLCASTSGATNEKLFFGSGTQLSVL.

This sequence joins TRBV28 and TRBJ2-4; TRBD1 matches 10 bases. This CDR3 is 18 amino acids long. Germline CDR1 MDHEN, CDR2 SYDVKM. Unmatched junction bases numbered 14, after V lost 6 bases and J lost 3 bases. The CDR3 DNA reads as TGTGCCAGCAGCCGACTACCCAGGACAGGGGGTGGCAAAAACATTCAGTACTTC. Protein sequence: CASSRLPRTGGGKNIQYF.

This chain connects TRBV7-8 to TRBJ2-5; 11 nucleotides agree with TRBD2. Germline lookup yields CDR1 SGHVS and CDR2 FQNEAQ. Germline trimming cut 4 bases from V and 4 bases from J; bases unmatched to any gene: 14. This CDR3 is built from 18 residues. CDR3 sequence reads: CASSSYRGLAGGGETQYF. The CDR3 bases are TGTGCCAGCAGCTCATACAGGGGGCTAGCGGGGGGCGGAGAGACCCAGTACTTC.

J is TRBJ1-6 and V is TRBV5-1; D gene unclear. From germline, CDR1 is SGHRS and CDR2 YFSETQ. V gave up 0 bases and J gave up 5 bases, with 6 bases separating them. The length of the CDR3 is 14 residues. The CDR3 DNA follows: TGCGCCAGCAGCTTGGGACATGATAATTCACCCCTCCACTTT. Residues: CASSLGHDNSPLHF.

This clone turned up a few times. This sequence joins TRBV4-2 and TRBJ1-4; D might be TRBD1 (5 bases). CDR1 is LGHNA and CDR2 is YNFKEQ in the germline V gene. The CDR3 extends over 18 amino acids. The V gene lost 1 base and the J gene lost 0 bases, with 15 bases spanning the gap. DNA for the CDR3: TGTGCCAGCAGCCAAGTCCAGGGCCTCGCAGCAACTAATGAAAAACTGTTTTTT. Its protein product is CASSQVQGLAATNEKLFF.

The rearrangement uses TRBV5-3 and TRBJ1-1; TRBD1 matches 7 bases. TRBV5-3 carries the ORF label, with uncertain function. The CDR3 is 14 amino acids. V dropped 10 bases and J dropped 4; count of bases not matched to a gene: 13. CDR3 DNA sequence: TGTGCCCTAACGGGTCCGGACAGGAGCACTGAAGCTTTCTTT. Protein sequence: CALTGPDRSTEAFF.